This TCR beta chain was sequenced in a study of cytomegalovirus exposure and HLA in healthy donors. Study background: According to later analysis, the same platform produced the 120 validation and under 700 first-cohort repertoires.

Generated by immunoSEQ multiplex PCR, the TCRdb table keeps only in-frame clones and is missing some. The repertoire holds roughly 250,000 clones, with 75% to 90% as singletons. The germline gives CDR1 LGHNA, CDR2 YNFKEQ. The CDR3 length is 15 residues. The ends lost 1 base at V and 11 bases at J; junction bases unmatched: 13. The donors were in the roughly 130-subject validation cohort, distinct from the roughly 600-subject first cohort. The sequenced sample was PBMCs. This chain connects TRBV4-2 to TRBJ1-1, with 7 bases matching TRBD1. The receptor comes from a woman aged 30 to 39 in good health and CMV-seropositive. The DNA for the CDR3 is TGTGCCAGCAGCCAAGCCGTGAACTTACAGGGGTGGGCTTTCTTT. Encoded protein: CASSQAVNLQGWAFF.